Presented here are 29 T cell receptor beta chains from one specimen sequenced in a study of OX40 agonist ivuxolimab in advanced cancers. Generated by immunoSEQ multiplex PCR, the TCRdb table keeps only in-frame clones and is missing some. The data hold about 29,000 clones, with nearly 95% observed a single time. The sample here was CD4+ or CD8+ T cells sorted from blood, taken in a trial of the OX40 agonist ivuxolimab. All receptors come from an adult with an advanced solid tumor such as melanoma, head and neck, liver or kidney cancer.

The chain carries TRBV4-3 and TRBJ1-1; D gene unclear. Trimming pared 1 base from V and 3 bases from J, leaving 15 bases between. The CDR3 covers 16 residues. Germline CDR1 is LGHNA and CDR2 is YSLEER. The CDR3 protein is CASSQGDTPVDTEAFF. The CDR3 nucleotides are TGCGCCAGCAGCCAAGGAGACACCCCCGTGGACACTGAAGCTTTCTTT.

The rearrangement joins TRBV6-1 to TRBJ1-2; D remains unclear. CDR3 length equals 13 residues. From germline, CDR1 is MNHNS and CDR2 SASEGT. The ends were cut back, 10 bases at V and 0 bases at J, with 12 bases in the middle. The CDR3 DNA sequence: TGTGCCAATTCCCGGGCCCCTAACTATGGCTACACCTTC. Its translation: CANSRAPNYGYTF.

This chain connects TRBV4-3 to TRBJ1-2, with unresolved D. V lost 0 bases and J lost 5, with 13 bases in between. This CDR3 spans 15 amino acids. Looked up from germline, CDR1 is LGHNA and CDR2 is YSLEER. The CDR3 coding sequence is TGCGCCAGCAGCCAAGATTGGACGGTATCATATGGCTACACCTTC. Protein: CASSQDWTVSYGYTF.

The chain uses TRBV5-1 and TRBJ2-1; possible D gene TRBD2, 7 bases. V was pared by 3 bases and J by 7 bases, with 17 bases between. Per the germline V gene, CDR1 is SGHRS and CDR2 is YFSETQ. The CDR3 has 15 amino acids. The CDR3 DNA reads TGCGCCAGCAGCTCTCCGGGGGGCCAGGATAATGAGCAGTTCTTC. Protein product: CASSSPGGQDNEQFF.

This clone was seen a handful of times. The gene calls are TRBV5-6 and TRBJ2-3, with a possible D match to TRBD2 (5 bases). Trimming stripped 0 bases from V and 6 bases from J, with 14 bases between. This CDR3 spans 15 amino acids. CDR1 is SGHDT, CDR2 YYEEEE, per germline. The CDR3 nucleotides are TGTGCCAGCAGCTTGGCCATAGGAGGAAGGGATACGCAGTATTTT. This sequence encodes CASSLAIGGRDTQYF.

The V and J genes are TRBV7-3 and TRBJ2-3; 8 bases match TRBD2. Trimming cost V 1 base and J 3 bases; bases outside gene matches: 0. This CDR3 contains 14 residues. The V gene's germline CDR1 is SGHTA and CDR2 FQGTGA. In nucleotides, the CDR3 is TGTGCCAGCAGCTTAAGCGGGGGGACAGATACGCAGTATTTT. The encoded protein is CASSLSGGTDTQYF.

J is TRBJ1-5 and V is TRBV10-1; 9 nucleotides line up with TRBD1. V shed 6 bases, J shed 6 bases, and the junction held 9 bases outside the gene matches. The length of the CDR3 is 15 residues. Per germline, CDR1 WNHNN and CDR2 SYGVQD (reference sequence). DNA of the CDR3: TGCGCCAGCAGAAAACAGGGGGCCTGGGGTCAGCCCCAGCATTTT. Its translation is CASRKQGAWGQPQHF.

This chain uses TRBV30 with TRBJ2-2; D gene unclear. Trimming cost V 4 bases and J 3 bases, with 9 bases left between them. The CDR3 sequence is 13 residues long. From germline, CDR1 is GTSNPN and CDR2 SVGIG (reference sequence). The CDR3 sequence: CAWTVLDTGELFF. CDR3 bases: TGTGCCTGGACCGTACTGGACACCGGGGAGCTGTTTTTT. Full variable domain (remainder filled in from reference TRBV30 and TRBJ2-2): SQTIHQWPATLVQPVGSPLSLECTVEGTSNPNLYWYRQAAGRGLQLLFYSVGIGQISSEVPQNLSASRPQDRQFILSSKKLLLSDSGFYLCAWTVLDTGELFFGEGSRLTVL.

The chain uses TRBV4-3 and TRBJ2-3, with D perhaps TRBD1 or TRBD2 (5 bases each). The germline V gene has CDR1 LGHNA and CDR2 YSLEER. The V and J ends lost 0 bases and 3 bases respectively, with 13 bases between them. The length of the CDR3 is 16 residues. CDR3 DNA: TGCGCCAGCAGCCAAGATCTGGCAGGGAGTACAGATACGCAGTATTTT. Protein: CASSQDLAGSTDTQYF.

Here the CDR3 DNA reads TGTGCCAGCAGCCAGGCGAGGACAGTGGGGCAGCCCCAGCATTTT. Amino acid sequence: CASSQARTVGQPQHF. This chain links TRBV14 with TRBJ1-5; tentative D call: TRBD1 (6 bases). The V end lost 3 bases, the J end lost 7 bases, and 16 bases lay between the germline ends. This CDR3 spans 15 amino acids. The germline CDR1 and CDR2 sequences are SGHDN and FVKESK.

The gene calls are TRBV18 and TRBJ2-4; 8 bases align to TRBD1. The CDR3 loop spans 13 amino acids. V shed 0 bases and J 8 bases; nucleotides not matched to a gene: 0. Germline assignment: CDR1 KGHSH and CDR2 LQKENI. This chain's CDR3 is CASSPPQGDIQYF. The CDR3 DNA follows: TGTGCCAGCTCACCACCACAGGGGGACATTCAGTACTTC.

The chain uses TRBV6-1 and TRBJ1-1; D possibly corresponds to TRBD1 (6 bases). This CDR3 has 15 amino acids. Trimming pared 6 bases from V and 5 bases from J, leaving 19 bases between. The V gene's germline CDR1 is MNHNS and CDR2 SASEGT. Here the CDR3 DNA reads TGTGCCAGCAGCCTCCTCGGGGGGGCCGGGACTGAAGCTTTCTTT. This encodes CASSLLGGAGTEAFF.

V usage is TRBV11-2 and J usage is TRBJ1-5, with D unclear. Germline V gene lookup returns CDR1 SGHAT and CDR2 FQNNGV. V was clipped by 5 bases and J by 6 bases, with 14 bases between them. The CDR3 length is 14 residues. CDR3 sequence reads: CASSQDGIAQPQHF. CDR3 nucleotide sequence: TGTGCCAGCAGCCAAGACGGGATCGCTCAGCCCCAGCATTTT. The variable domain in full, completed from reference TRBV11-2 and TRBJ1-5, reads EAGVAQSPRYKIIEKRQSVAFWCNPISGHATLYWYQQILGQGPKLLIQFQNNGVVDDSQLPKDRFSAERLKGVDSTLKIQPAKLEDSAVYLCASSQDGIAQPQHFGDGTRLSIL.

This chain uses TRBV7-9 with TRBJ2-7, with TRBD1 identical over 9 bases. The CDR3 length is 14 residues. Trimming cost V 7 bases and J 4 bases; bases outside gene matches: 8. Germline-derived CDR1 and CDR2 are SEHNR and FQNEAQ (reference sequence). CDR3 amino acids: CASTPPGQGYEQYF. CDR3 bases: TGTGCCAGCACCCCGCCGGGACAGGGTTACGAGCAGTACTTC.

The chain employs TRBV7-3 and TRBJ1-1; 7 bases fit TRBD1. The CDR3 contains 15 residues. CDR1 and CDR2 from the germline V gene are SGHTA and FQGTGA. V dropped 5 bases and J dropped 5; count of bases not matched to a gene: 11. CDR3 region: CASSQAPAGGTEAFF. The CDR3 bases are TGTGCCAGCAGCCAAGCCCCGGCAGGGGGAACTGAAGCTTTCTTT. The whole variable domain, filled in from reference TRBV7-3 and TRBJ1-1, reads GAGVSQTPSNKVTEKGKYVELRCDPISGHTALYWYRQSLGQGPEFLIYFQGTGAADDSGLPNDRFFAVRPEGSVSTLKIQRTERGDSAVYLCASSQAPAGGTEAFFGQGTRLTVV.

The table lists this clone with a count of one. The chain uses TRBV27 and TRBJ1-2, with 7 bases fitting TRBD1. This CDR3 contains 15 residues. The ends lost 4 bases at V and 8 bases at J; junction bases unmatched: 13. Germline values: CDR1 MNHEY, CDR2 SMNVEV (reference sequence). DNA for the CDR3: TGTGCCAGCAGTTCCACGACAGGGCACGGGAGGGGCTACACCTTC. Translating it yields CASSSTTGHGRGYTF.

The chain employs TRBV9 and TRBJ2-3, with 11 bases matching TRBD1. The CDR3 contains 16 residues. The V gene's germline CDR1 is SGDLS and CDR2 YYNGEE. V dropped 2 bases and J dropped 3; count of bases not matched to a gene: 5. The CDR3 sequence: CASSVAGTGGTDTQYF. The DNA of the CDR3 is TGTGCCAGCAGCGTGGCCGGGACAGGGGGGACAGATACGCAGTATTTT.

The chain carries TRBV15 and TRBJ2-1; either TRBD1 or TRBD2 may supply D (5 bases each). The CDR3 runs to 14 residues. In germline, CDR1 is LNHNV, CDR2 YYDKDF (reference sequence). The V and J ends lost 1 base and 10 bases respectively, with 14 bases between them. The CDR3 spells CATSRASGTWEQFF. The CDR3 DNA sequence: TGTGCCACCAGCAGAGCGTCGGGGACCTGGGAGCAGTTCTTC. Using reference TRBV15 and TRBJ2-1 for the parts outside the CDR3, the full variable domain is DAMVIQNPRYQVTQFGKPVTLSCSQTLNHNVMYWYQQKSSQAPKLLFHYYDKDFNNEADTPDNFQSRRPNTSFCFLDIRSPGLGDTAMYLCATSRASGTWEQFFGPGTRLTVL.

Worth noting for this clone: Other DNA sequences in the same sample also yield this CDR3. This chain links TRBV5-2 with TRBJ1-1. TRBV5-2 is annotated as a pseudogene. The CDR3 totals 15 residues. The CDR3 region is CASSQGGPANTEAFF. The CDR3 DNA reads TGCGCCAGCAGCCAAGGGGGGCCCGCGAACACTGAAGCTTTCTTT.

Written as DNA, the CDR3 is TGTGCCAGCAGGCACCGGGACAGGGGAGTCACCGGGGAGCTGTTTTTT. This encodes CASRHRDRGVTGELFF. The rearrangement uses TRBV7-6 and TRBJ2-2; 10 nucleotides align to TRBD1. Losses at the gene ends were 6 bases for V and 4 bases for J; bases not matched to a gene: 8. This CDR3 has 16 amino acids. CDR1 and CDR2 from the germline V gene are SGHVS and FNYEAQ.

This chain connects TRBV18 to TRBJ2-1; 8 bases are shared with TRBD2. Germline-derived CDR1 and CDR2 are KGHSH and LQKENI. After removal of 4 bases from V and 8 bases from J, the junction contained 7 bases not matched to a gene. CDR3 length equals 14 residues. Here the CDR3 reads CASSRGLARDEQFF. In DNA, the CDR3 is TGTGCCAGCTCACGAGGACTAGCTAGGGATGAGCAGTTCTTC.

V usage is TRBV11-2 and J usage is TRBJ2-1; 9 bases agree with TRBD2. Germline V gives CDR1 SGHAT, CDR2 FQNNGV. This CDR3 is built from 15 residues. Trimming took 7 bases from V and 4 from J; bases not matched to a gene: 8. Here the CDR3 reads CASIVGLAGYNEQFF. The CDR3 bases are TGTGCCAGCATCGTGGGTCTAGCGGGATACAATGAGCAGTTCTTC.

This clone came up a few times. The chain combines TRBV9 with TRBJ2-1; D gene ambiguous. Germline V gene lookup returns CDR1 SGDLS and CDR2 YYNGEE. V shed 0 bases and J shed 8 bases, with 15 bases lying between them. The CDR3 length is 15 residues. CDR3 sequence reads: CASSVVSEGYDEQFF. The CDR3 DNA is TGTGCCAGCAGCGTAGTAAGTGAAGGTTATGATGAGCAGTTCTTC.

The chain couples TRBV4-1 to TRBJ2-7, with TRBD2 as a possible D gene (6 bases). Trimming removed 3 bases at V and 3 bases at J, with 15 bases between. Germline lookup yields CDR1 MGHRA and CDR2 YSYEKL. CDR3 length: 15 residues. CDR3 region: CASSHYGTGVYEQYF. Written as DNA, the CDR3 is TGCGCCAGCAGCCATTACGGGACTGGGGTCTACGAGCAGTACTTC.

This chain uses TRBV5-1 with TRBJ2-1, with TRBD1 as a possible D gene (6 bases). V lost 0 bases and J lost 4, with 11 bases in between. The CDR3 is 15 amino acids. Germline CDR1 and CDR2: SGHRS and YFSETQ. This chain's CDR3 is CASSLAGTPYNEQFF. The CDR3 DNA is TGCGCCAGCAGCTTGGCCGGGACACCATACAATGAGCAGTTCTTC.

The chain employs TRBV7-6 and TRBJ2-7; D is possibly TRBD2 (5 bases). This CDR3 region has 14 residues. Germline CDR1 SGHVS, CDR2 FNYEAQ. V dropped 3 bases and J dropped 3 bases, with 12 bases sitting between them. This CDR3 reads CASSLKEVFYEQYF. The CDR3 nucleotides read TGTGCCAGCAGCTTGAAGGAGGTCTTCTACGAGCAGTACTTC.

The CDR3 here is CASSRGQGDQPQHF. The DNA for the CDR3 is TGTGCCAGCAGTCGAGGACAGGGGGATCAGCCCCAGCATTTT. The chain uses TRBV6-1 and TRBJ1-5, with 10 bases fitting TRBD1. V was pared by 5 bases and J by 5 bases, with 3 bases of the junction left unmatched. CDR1 and CDR2 from the germline V gene are MNHNS and SASEGT. The CDR3 covers 14 residues.

The chain recombines TRBV13 with TRBJ1-1; 10 nucleotides align to TRBD1. With V trimmed by 1 base and J by 5 bases, 7 bases remained unmatched. The CDR3 sequence is 16 residues long. Germline-derived CDR1 and CDR2 are PRHDT and FYEKMQ (reference sequence). The DNA of the CDR3 is TGTGCCAGCAGCTTAGATACGGGACAGGGGCAGACTGAAGCTTTCTTT. Translated, it gives CASSLDTGQGQTEAFF.

This clone came up once. The rearrangement uses TRBV27 and TRBJ1-1, with D tentatively TRBD1 (5 bases). V was trimmed by 3 bases and J by 0 bases, leaving 8 bases between them. Germline V lookup: CDR1 MNHEY, CDR2 SMNVEV (reference sequence). The CDR3 has 14 amino acids. The CDR3: CASSLGTLNTEAFF. For the CDR3, the DNA is TGTGCCAGCAGTTTGGGGACCCTGAACACTGAAGCTTTCTTT.